The next 32 T cell receptor beta chains were all read from a single sample in a study of T cell clonotyping in hematopoietic cell transplantation. Only in-frame clones appear in the TCRdb table, and some are missing; sequencing was by immunoSEQ multiplex PCR. The data show fewer than 9,500 clones, 84% seen once. The sample in question was PBMCs, obtained at the time of graft-versus-host disease after allogeneic stem cell transplant. All receptors come from a male patient aged 55 to 69 who had an allogeneic stem cell transplant from an unrelated donor, so the T cells may come from the graft donor. Some clones in this sample may be carry-over from other donors' samples.

This chain joins TRBV7-2 and TRBJ2-3; 11 nucleotides agree with TRBD2. J lost 8 bases, V lost 5 bases, and 12 bases had no gene match. The germline CDR1 and CDR2 sequences are SGHTA and FQGNSA. This CDR3 has 16 residues. Here the CDR3 reads CASSPGLAGLLGTQYF. For the CDR3, the DNA is TGTGCCAGCAGCCCCGGACTAGCGGGCCTCCTGGGTACGCAGTATTTT.

V and J are TRBV10-3 and TRBJ2-3; D may be TRBD1 (7 bases). V lost 11 bases, J lost 1 base, and 25 bases lay in between. This CDR3 region has 17 residues. Germline CDR1 ENHRY, CDR2 SYGVKD. The CDR3 DNA reads as TGTGCCGCTAAAGACAGGGACTTTAAGCACGGCACAGATACGCAGTATTTT. Protein: CAAKDRDFKHGTDTQYF.

The gene calls are TRBV7-2 and TRBJ1-2, with no clear D. The CDR3 extends over 12 amino acids. Trimming removed 1 base from V and 4 bases from J, with 4 bases in between. The V gene's germline CDR1 is SGHTA and CDR2 FQGNSA. CDR3 protein: CASSLGTYGYTF. For the CDR3, the DNA is TGTGCCAGCAGCTTAGGGACCTATGGCTACACCTTC.

The chain recombines TRBV9 with TRBJ1-2; D perhaps matches TRBD1 (5 bases). Trimming removed 3 bases from V and 8 bases from J, with 20 bases in between. This CDR3 has 15 residues. CDR1 SGDLS and CDR2 YYNGEE come from the germline V gene. The CDR3 loop is CASSDPGGGLEGYTF. CDR3 sequence (DNA): TGTGCCAGCAGCGACCCTGGCGGGGGGTTAGAAGGCTACACCTTC.

The chain has TRBV4-1 and TRBJ2-7; D may be TRBD1 (5 bases). The V end lost 6 bases, the J end lost 6 bases, and 15 bases lay between the germline ends. CDR1 is MGHRA and CDR2 is YSYEKL in the germline V gene. The CDR3 has 13 residues. The CDR3 here is CASSPNQGGEQYF. The CDR3 DNA reads as TGCGCCAGCAGTCCAAATCAGGGCGGCGAGCAGTACTTC.

CDR3 bases: TGTGCCAGCAGCAAAGCCAGGAGGGTCTATGGCTACACCTTC. Translated, it gives CASSKARRVYGYTF. This rearrangement joins TRBV21-1 to TRBJ1-2. TRBV21-1 is a pseudogene locus. The CDR3 runs 14 residues.

A few counts support this clone. The CDR3 is CASSEGYGYTF. CDR3 DNA: TGTGCCAGCAGTGAAGGCTATGGCTACACCTTC. The chain joins TRBV6-1 to TRBJ1-2; no clear D gene. The germline V gene encodes CDR1 MNHNS and CDR2 SASEGT. This CDR3 is built from 11 residues. V shed 1 base and J shed 4 bases, with 1 base lying between them.

The chain links TRBV2 to TRBJ2-5, with D hard to call. Germline V gives CDR1 SNHLY, CDR2 FYNNEI. V lost 0 bases and J 4 bases, leaving 9 bases between the germline ends. The CDR3 is made up of 14 amino acids. CDR3 in amino acids: CASSEAQVGETQYF. CDR3 nucleotide sequence: TGTGCCAGCAGTGAAGCGCAGGTGGGAGAGACCCAGTACTTC. Full variable domain (missing parts from reference TRBV2 and TRBJ2-5): EPEVTQTPSHQVTQMGQEVILRCVPISNHLYFYWYRQILGQKVEFLVSFYNNEISEKSEIFDDQFSVERPDGSNFTLKIRSTKLEDSAMYFCASSEAQVGETQYFGPGTRLLVL.

In its sample, this clone was seen a few times. The rearrangement uses TRBV2 and TRBJ2-7; the match to TRBD1 covers 7 bases. V lost 3 bases, J lost 2 bases, and 7 bases stayed unmatched. The length of the CDR3 is 15 residues. Germline V gives CDR1 SNHLY, CDR2 FYNNEI. CDR3 nucleotides: TGTGCCAGCAGTGACGAGGGGGCAGGGGCCTACGAGCAGTACTTC. Encoded protein: CASSDEGAGAYEQYF.

The V call is TRBV25-1, the J call TRBJ2-7; D may correspond to TRBD1 or TRBD2 (5 bases each). The CDR3 is made up of 13 amino acids. Trimming stripped 2 bases from V and 3 bases from J, with 8 bases between. Germline CDR1 and CDR2: MGHDK and SYGVNS. Here the CDR3 reads CASSEGGYYEQYF. DNA of the CDR3: TGTGCCAGCAGTGAAGGGGGATACTACGAGCAGTACTTC.

The chain is built from TRBV7-9 and TRBJ1-5; D perhaps matches TRBD1 (5 bases). CDR1 is SEHNR, CDR2 FQNEAQ, per germline (reference sequence). This CDR3 contains 12 residues. The germline V and J ends were trimmed by 8 bases and 3 bases, with 8 bases remaining between them. The CDR3 spells CASGTDNQPQHF. For the CDR3, the DNA is TGTGCCAGCGGGACGGACAATCAGCCCCAGCATTTT.

This rearrangement joins TRBV5-1 to TRBJ2-7; the match to TRBD1 covers 10 bases. V dropped 1 base and J dropped 3; count of bases not matched to a gene: 4. The CDR3 totals 15 residues. The germline CDR1 and CDR2 sequences are SGHRS and YFSETQ. CDR3 coding DNA: TGCGCCAGCAGCTTGCTGGGACAGGGGAACTACGAGCAGTACTTC. Residues: CASSLLGQGNYEQYF. The whole variable domain, remainder taken from reference TRBV5-1 and TRBJ2-7, is KAGVTQTPRYLIKTRGQQVTLSCSPISGHRSVSWYQQTPGQGLQFLFEYFSETQRNKGNFPGRFSGRQFSNSRSEMNVSTLELGDSALYLCASSLLGQGNYEQYFGPGTRLTVT.

This clone was detected only once. The rearrangement links TRBV4-2 to TRBJ2-3, with TRBD2 matching over 7 bases. The CDR3 is made up of 16 amino acids. V lost 0 bases, J lost 2 bases, and 5 bases stayed unmatched. Looked up from germline, CDR1 is LGHNA and CDR2 is YNFKEQ. This CDR3 is CASSQEIGGNTDTQYF. CDR3 coding DNA: TGTGCCAGCAGCCAAGAAATCGGGGGGAACACAGATACGCAGTATTTT.

By share, this clone ranks as medium-sized (0.01 to 0.1%). The rearrangement links TRBV6-1 to TRBJ2-3; a weak D match, TRBD2 (6 bases). V gave up 6 bases and J gave up 5 bases, with 15 bases separating them. Germline values: CDR1 MNHNS, CDR2 SASEGT. This CDR3 is built from 14 residues. For the CDR3, the DNA is TGTGCCAGCAGACTGTCTGGTAGCGGAGATACGCAGTATTTT. Translation gives CASRLSGSGDTQYF.

The CDR3 loop is CASSIGDRGNEKLFF. CDR3 nucleotide sequence: TGCGCCAGCAGCATAGGGGACAGGGGTAATGAAAAACTGTTTTTT. V usage is TRBV4-1 and J usage is TRBJ1-4; TRBD1 agrees at 10 bases. The germline gives CDR1 MGHRA, CDR2 YSYEKL. Germline trimming cut 5 bases from V and 4 bases from J; bases unmatched to any gene: 4. The CDR3 is 15 residues long.

The V and J genes are TRBV4-2 and TRBJ2-5; no reliable D call. Looked up from germline, CDR1 is LGHNA and CDR2 is YNFKEQ. The CDR3 covers 15 residues. Trimming left V 0 bases short and J 1 base short, with 9 bases between. The CDR3 DNA reads TGTGCCAGCAGCCAAGATGGTCAGTCCCAAGAGACCCAGTACTTC. Translated: CASSQDGQSQETQYF.

In this sample, this clone turned up once. The chain couples TRBV7-5 to TRBJ1-5. TRBV7-5 constitutes a pseudogene. The CDR3 loop spans 13 amino acids. The CDR3 protein is CASSLGGIQPQHF. DNA for the CDR3: TGTGCCAGCAGCTTAGGGGGGATTCAGCCCCAGCATTTT.

The chain joins TRBV6-1 to TRBJ1-3, with D possibly TRBD1 on 6 matching bases. V lost 4 bases to trimming and J lost 5 bases, with 9 bases between them. The CDR3 length is 13 residues. Germline CDR1 is MNHNS and CDR2 is SASEGT. CDR3 loop: CASSVGQRNTIYF. The CDR3 nucleotides are TGTGCCAGCAGTGTAGGACAGAGAAACACCATATATTTT.

This chain uses TRBV27 with TRBJ1-1; 7 nucleotides match TRBD1. The CDR3 has 16 residues. V lost 6 bases, J lost 3 bases, and 13 bases stayed unmatched. The V gene's germline CDR1 is MNHEY and CDR2 SMNVEV (reference sequence). CDR3 DNA sequence: TGTGCCAGCAGCCCCACGCGACCGACAGGGCACACTGAAGCTTTCTTT. It codes for CASSPTRPTGHTEAFF.

This chain connects TRBV9 to TRBJ2-3, with a tentative D call TRBD2 (6 bases). Deletions cut 0 bases from V and 5 bases from J, with 16 bases between. This CDR3 comprises 16 residues. Germline CDR1 is SGDLS and CDR2 is YYNGEE. The CDR3 DNA follows: TGTGCCAGCAGCGTAGCTGATGGGGGGTTGGTAGATACGCAGTATTTT. Protein sequence: CASSVADGGLVDTQYF.

The chain carries TRBV7-9 and TRBJ2-7; D remains unclear. Germline CDR1 and CDR2: SEHNR and FQNEAQ (reference sequence). V lost 2 bases, J lost 4 bases, and 6 bases lay in between. The CDR3 has 12 residues. The CDR3 protein is CASSLSEYEQYF. The DNA of the CDR3 is TGTGCCAGCAGCTTATCAGAGTACGAGCAGTACTTC.

This clone was recorded a few times. The V and J genes are TRBV7-9 and TRBJ2-7; 9 nucleotides agree with TRBD1. This CDR3 region has 17 residues. V shed 3 bases and J 2 bases; nucleotides not matched to a gene: 11. Germline V CDR1 and CDR2: SEHNR, FQNEAQ (reference sequence). CDR3 sequence reads: CASSFPVQGALTYEQYF. The DNA for the CDR3 is TGTGCCAGCAGCTTTCCCGTACAGGGGGCTCTCACCTACGAGCAGTACTTC.

The chain carries TRBV4-3 and TRBJ1-1; 7 bases fit TRBD1. V was clipped by 4 bases and J by 5 bases; unmatched bases: 4. The CDR3 length is 13 residues. The germline gives CDR1 LGHNA, CDR2 YSLEER. The CDR3 DNA is TGCGCCAGCAGCCGAGGGGGCGCAACTGAAGCTTTCTTT. Translated, it gives CASSRGGATEAFF.

This chain uses TRBV29-1 with TRBJ2-2, with 10 bases matching TRBD1. CDR1 and CDR2 from the germline V gene are SQVTM and ANQGSEA. The CDR3 extends over 13 amino acids. J was trimmed by 6 bases and V by 7 bases; bases with no gene match: 5. The DNA for the CDR3 is TGCAGCGCTGACAGGGGGCGGGCCGGGGAGCTGTTTTTT. Translation gives CSADRGRAGELFF.

The chain combines TRBV2 with TRBJ2-3, with D unclear. The ends were cut back, 7 bases at V and 4 bases at J, with 6 bases in the middle. Looked up from germline, CDR1 is SNHLY and CDR2 is FYNNEI. The CDR3 is 11 amino acids. For the CDR3, the DNA is TGTGCCAGCACGTATGCAGATACGCAGTATTTT. Its translation is CASTYADTQYF.

The chain is built from TRBV27 and TRBJ2-6; tentatively, D is TRBD2 (7 bases). The germline gives CDR1 MNHEY, CDR2 SMNVEV (reference sequence). The CDR3 sequence is 17 residues long. With 1 base removed from V and 0 bases from J, the gap between germline ends came to 10 bases. The CDR3, as DNA: TGTGCCAGCAGTTTATTCGGGGGGCACTCTGGGGCCAACGTCCTGACTTTC. It yields the protein CASSLFGGHSGANVLTF.

V gene TRBV7-2 combines with J gene TRBJ2-7; D remains unclear. From germline, CDR1 is SGHTA and CDR2 FQGNSA. CDR3 length: 13 residues. V lost 4 bases and J lost 6, with 13 bases in between. As DNA, the CDR3 is TGTGCCAGCAGCTGGAGACCGGTTGGCGAGCAGTACTTC. It codes for CASSWRPVGEQYF. Combining the CDR3 with reference TRBV7-2 and TRBJ2-7 gives the whole variable domain GAGVSQSPSNKVTEKGKDVELRCDPISGHTALYWYRQSLGQGLEFLIYFQGNSAPDKSGLPSDRFSAERTGGSVSTLTIQRTQQEDSAVYLCASSWRPVGEQYFGPGTRLTVT.

This chain links TRBV6-6 with TRBJ1-2; 8 bases align to TRBD1. From germline, CDR1 is MNHNY and CDR2 SVGAGI (reference sequence). CDR3 length: 16 amino acids. With V trimmed by 2 bases and J by 3 bases, 8 bases remained unmatched. The CDR3 DNA follows: TGTGCCAGCAGTTACCCGACAGGGGCGGGGTACTATGGCTACACCTTC. Encoded protein: CASSYPTGAGYYGYTF.

The V and J genes are TRBV7-2 and TRBJ1-5; D gene uncertain. The CDR3 loop spans 16 amino acids. Germline CDR1 SGHTA, CDR2 FQGNSA. V was shortened by 0 bases and J by 2 bases, with 11 bases between the two germline ends. CDR3: CASSLARVTGNQPQHF. The CDR3 region has the DNA TGTGCCAGCAGCTTAGCGCGTGTAACGGGCAATCAGCCCCAGCATTTT.

This clone was observed a few times. The chain links TRBV11-2 to TRBJ1-3; D gene uncertain. This CDR3 has 15 residues. The V gene's germline CDR1 is SGHAT and CDR2 FQNNGV. V shed 3 bases and J shed 0 bases, with 9 bases lying between them. CDR3: CASSFGDSSGNTIYF. CDR3 nucleotides: TGTGCCAGCAGCTTTGGGGATTCCTCTGGAAACACCATATATTTT.

The chain couples TRBV6-6 to TRBJ1-1; D possibly corresponds to TRBD1 (5 bases). Trimming stripped 6 bases from V and 7 bases from J, with 21 bases between. From germline, CDR1 is MNHNY and CDR2 SVGAGI (reference sequence). The CDR3 has 15 residues. As DNA, the CDR3 is TGTGCCAGCAGCGCCACCGACAGAAGCAACCATGAAGCTTTCTTT. Amino acid sequence: CASSATDRSNHEAFF.

J is TRBJ2-1 and V is TRBV5-4; 9 bases match TRBD1. V was pared by 4 bases and J by 14 bases, with 4 bases of the junction left unmatched. The CDR3 length is 11 residues. CDR1 SGHNT and CDR2 YYREEE come from the germline V gene (reference sequence). The CDR3 nucleotides are TGTGCCAGCAGCAGGGGACAGGGTAAGTTCTTC. It is translated as CASSRGQGKFF.